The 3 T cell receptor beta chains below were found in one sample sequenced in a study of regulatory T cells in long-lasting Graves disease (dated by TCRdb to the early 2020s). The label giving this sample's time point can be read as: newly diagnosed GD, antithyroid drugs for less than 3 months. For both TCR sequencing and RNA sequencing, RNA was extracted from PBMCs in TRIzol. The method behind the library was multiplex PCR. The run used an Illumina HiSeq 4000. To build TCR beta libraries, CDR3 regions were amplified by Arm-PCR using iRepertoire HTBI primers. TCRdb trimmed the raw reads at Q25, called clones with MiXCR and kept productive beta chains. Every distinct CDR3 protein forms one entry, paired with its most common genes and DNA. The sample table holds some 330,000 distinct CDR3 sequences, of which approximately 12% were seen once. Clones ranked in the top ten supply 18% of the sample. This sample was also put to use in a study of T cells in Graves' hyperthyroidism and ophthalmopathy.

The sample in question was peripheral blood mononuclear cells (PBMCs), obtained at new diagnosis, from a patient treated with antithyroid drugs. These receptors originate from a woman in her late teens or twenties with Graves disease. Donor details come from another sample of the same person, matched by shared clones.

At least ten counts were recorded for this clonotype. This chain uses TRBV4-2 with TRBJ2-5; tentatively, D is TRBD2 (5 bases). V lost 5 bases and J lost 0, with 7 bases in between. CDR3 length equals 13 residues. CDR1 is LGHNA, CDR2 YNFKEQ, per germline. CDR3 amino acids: CASSRADQETQYF. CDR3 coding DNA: TGTGCCAGCAGCAGAGCGGACCAAGAGACCCAGTACTTC.

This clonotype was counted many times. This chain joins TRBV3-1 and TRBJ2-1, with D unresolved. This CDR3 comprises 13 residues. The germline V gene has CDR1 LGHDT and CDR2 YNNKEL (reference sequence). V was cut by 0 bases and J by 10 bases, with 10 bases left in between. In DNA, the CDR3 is TGTGCCAGCAGCCAAGATTCTAGGGCCGAGCAGTTCTTC. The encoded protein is CASSQDSRAEQFF.

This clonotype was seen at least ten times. CDR3 sequence (DNA): TGTGCCAGCAGGAAACCGGGACAGGGGGAGTCTAATGAGCAGTTCTTC. Its translation: CASRKPGQGESNEQFF. V and J are TRBV12-3 or TRBV12-4 and TRBJ2-1, with TRBD1 matching over 11 bases. J gave up 7 bases and V 6 bases, and 11 bases lay outside the gene matches. The CDR3 runs 16 residues.